This T cell receptor beta chain appears in the sequencing data of a study of T cells after yellow fever vaccination. TCRdb re-analysed the 5' RACE reads in MiXCR, keeping a single row per CDR3 protein. The table lists about 160,000 distinct CDR3 sequences, almost 7% of them singletons. The germline V and J ends were trimmed by 7 bases and 3 bases, with 16 bases remaining between them. The CDR3 is made up of 15 amino acids. In germline, CDR1 is SNHLY, CDR2 FYNNEI. In this sample, this clonotype turned up a few times. The TCR comes from a man aged 18 to 35 who received the YFV17D yellow fever vaccine. The V gene is TRBV2, the J gene TRBJ1-5; D is unclear. Source: CD4+ T cells sorted from PBMCs, taken less than 6 days after the first yellow fever vaccination. CDR3 protein: CASNGGRRDNQPQHF. CDR3 bases: TGTGCCAGCAATGGTGGGAGGCGAGACAATCAGCCCCAGCATTTT.